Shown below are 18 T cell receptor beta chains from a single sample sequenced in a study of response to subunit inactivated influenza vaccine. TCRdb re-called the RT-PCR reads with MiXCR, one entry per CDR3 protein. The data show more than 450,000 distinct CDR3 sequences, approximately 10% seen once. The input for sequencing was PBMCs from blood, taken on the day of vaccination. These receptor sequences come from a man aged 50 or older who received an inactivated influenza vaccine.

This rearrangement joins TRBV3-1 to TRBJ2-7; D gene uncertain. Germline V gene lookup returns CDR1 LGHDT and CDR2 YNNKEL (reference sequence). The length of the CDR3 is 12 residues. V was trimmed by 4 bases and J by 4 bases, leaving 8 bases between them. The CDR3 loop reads CASSRDWYEQYF. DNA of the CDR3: TGTGCCAGCAGCCGAGACTGGTACGAGCAGTACTTC.

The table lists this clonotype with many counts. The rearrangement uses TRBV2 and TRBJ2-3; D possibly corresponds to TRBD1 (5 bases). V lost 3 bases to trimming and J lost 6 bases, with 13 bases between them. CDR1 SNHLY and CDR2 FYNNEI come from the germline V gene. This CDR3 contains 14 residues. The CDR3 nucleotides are TGTGCCAGCAGTGAGGGGCAGAGGTGGGATACGCAGTATTTT. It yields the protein CASSEGQRWDTQYF.

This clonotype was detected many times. CDR3 sequence (DNA): TGTGCCACCAGCAGAGGGGGGCCCATCGCCGGGGAGCTGTTTTTT. Translating it yields CATSRGGPIAGELFF. The rearrangement joins TRBV15 to TRBJ2-2; D is possibly TRBD1 (6 bases). V was pared by 1 base and J by 6 bases, with 12 bases between. CDR1 is LNHNV and CDR2 is YYDKDF in the germline V gene (reference sequence). This CDR3 contains 15 residues.

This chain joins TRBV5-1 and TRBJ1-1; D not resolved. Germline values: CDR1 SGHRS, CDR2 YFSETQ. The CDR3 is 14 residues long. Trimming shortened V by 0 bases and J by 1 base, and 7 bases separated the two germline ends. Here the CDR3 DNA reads TGCGCCAGCAGCTTGGCGGTGAAGAACACTGAAGCTTTCTTT. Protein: CASSLAVKNTEAFF.

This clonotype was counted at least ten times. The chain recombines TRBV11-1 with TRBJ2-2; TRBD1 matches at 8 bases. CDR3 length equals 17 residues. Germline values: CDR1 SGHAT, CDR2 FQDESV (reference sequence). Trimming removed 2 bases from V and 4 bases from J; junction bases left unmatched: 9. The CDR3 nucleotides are TGTGCCAGCAGCTTAATTGCCAGGGGGCTCGCCACCGGGGAGCTGTTTTTT. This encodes CASSLIARGLATGELFF.

The CDR3 region has the DNA TGTGCCAGCAGCTTAGGATTCAGGGAGGTAGAGACCCAGTACTTC. Amino acid sequence: CASSLGFREVETQYF. This chain links TRBV7-6 with TRBJ2-5; possibly TRBD2 for D (6 bases). The CDR3 totals 15 residues. V dropped 1 base and J dropped 4 bases, with 13 bases sitting between them. CDR1 and CDR2 from the germline V gene are SGHVS and FNYEAQ.

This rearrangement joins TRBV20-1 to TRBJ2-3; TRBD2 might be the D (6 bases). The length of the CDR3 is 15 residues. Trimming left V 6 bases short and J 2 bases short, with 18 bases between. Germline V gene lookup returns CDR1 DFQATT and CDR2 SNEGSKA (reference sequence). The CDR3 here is CSARRGSTITDTQYF. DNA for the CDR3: TGCAGTGCCAGGAGGGGTTCCACGATCACAGATACGCAGTATTTT.

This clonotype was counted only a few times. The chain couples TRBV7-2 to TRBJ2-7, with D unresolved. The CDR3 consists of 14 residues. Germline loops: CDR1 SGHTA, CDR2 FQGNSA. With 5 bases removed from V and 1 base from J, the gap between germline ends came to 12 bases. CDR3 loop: CASSRHSLSYEQYF. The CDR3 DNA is TGTGCCAGCAGCCGGCATAGCCTTTCCTACGAGCAGTACTTC.

CDR3 sequence reads: CASSLETGRQFF. Here the CDR3 DNA reads TGTGCCAGCAGCTTAGAGACAGGGCGGCAGTTCTTC. The chain recombines TRBV11-2 with TRBJ2-1; 7 bases match TRBD1. CDR1 and CDR2 (germline): SGHAT, FQNNGV. V dropped 0 bases and J dropped 12; count of bases not matched to a gene: 2. The CDR3 has 12 amino acids. The full variable domain, in which reference TRBV11-2 and TRBJ2-1 provide the parts outside the CDR3, is EAGVAQSPRYKIIEKRQSVAFWCNPISGHATLYWYQQILGQGPKLLIQFQNNGVVDDSQLPKDRFSAERLKGVDSTLKIQPAKLEDSAVYLCASSLETGRQFFGPGTRLTVL.

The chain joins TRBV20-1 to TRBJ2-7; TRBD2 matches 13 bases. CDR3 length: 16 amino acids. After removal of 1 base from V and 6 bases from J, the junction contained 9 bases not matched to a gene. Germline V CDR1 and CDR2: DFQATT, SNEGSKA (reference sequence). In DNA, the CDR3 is TGCAGTGCTAGAGTCCCAGGGACTAGCGGGACGGGCGAGCAGTACTTC. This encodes CSARVPGTSGTGEQYF.

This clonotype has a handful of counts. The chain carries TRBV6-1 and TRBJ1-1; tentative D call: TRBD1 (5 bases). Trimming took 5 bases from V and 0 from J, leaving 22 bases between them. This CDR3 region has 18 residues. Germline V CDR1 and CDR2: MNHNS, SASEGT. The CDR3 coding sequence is TGTGCCAGCAGTCTTGGGGGAGGGGTCGAGTATATGAACACTGAAGCTTTCTTT. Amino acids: CASSLGGGVEYMNTEAFF.

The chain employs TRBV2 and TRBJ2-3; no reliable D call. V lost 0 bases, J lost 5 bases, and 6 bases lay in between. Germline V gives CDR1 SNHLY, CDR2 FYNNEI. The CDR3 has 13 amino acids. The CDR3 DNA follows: TGTGCCAGCAGTGAAGCCCCAGAAGATACGCAGTATTTT. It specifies CASSEAPEDTQYF.

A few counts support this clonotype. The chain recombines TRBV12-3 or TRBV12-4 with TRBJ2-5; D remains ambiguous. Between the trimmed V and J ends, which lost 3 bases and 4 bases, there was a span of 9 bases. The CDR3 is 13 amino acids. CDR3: CASSFSAGETQYF. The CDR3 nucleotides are TGTGCCAGCAGTTTTAGTGCAGGAGAGACCCAGTACTTC.

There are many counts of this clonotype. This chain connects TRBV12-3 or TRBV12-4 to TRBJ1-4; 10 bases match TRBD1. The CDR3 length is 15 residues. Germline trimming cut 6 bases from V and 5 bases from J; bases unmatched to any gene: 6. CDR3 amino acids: CASSPPTGGNEKLFF. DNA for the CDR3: TGTGCCAGCAGCCCTCCGACAGGGGGCAATGAAAAACTGTTTTTT.

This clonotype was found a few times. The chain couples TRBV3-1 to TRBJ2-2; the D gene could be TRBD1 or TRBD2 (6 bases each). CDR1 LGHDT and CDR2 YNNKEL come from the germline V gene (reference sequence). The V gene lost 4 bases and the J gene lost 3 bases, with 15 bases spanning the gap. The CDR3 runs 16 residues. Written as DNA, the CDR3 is TGTGCCAGCAGCCTGGGGGGCGGACCCGACACCGGGGAGCTGTTTTTT. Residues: CASSLGGGPDTGELFF.

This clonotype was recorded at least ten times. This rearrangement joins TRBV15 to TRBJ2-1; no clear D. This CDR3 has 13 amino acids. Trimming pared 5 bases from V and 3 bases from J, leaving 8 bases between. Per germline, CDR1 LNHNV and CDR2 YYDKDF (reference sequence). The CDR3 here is CATSPQDYNEQFF. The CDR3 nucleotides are TGTGCCACCAGCCCTCAGGACTACAATGAGCAGTTCTTC. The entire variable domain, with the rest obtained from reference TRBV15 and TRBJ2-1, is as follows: DAMVIQNPRYQVTQFGKPVTLSCSQTLNHNVMYWYQQKSSQAPKLLFHYYDKDFNNEADTPDNFQSRRPNTSFCFLDIRSPGLGDTAMYLCATSPQDYNEQFFGPGTRLTVL.

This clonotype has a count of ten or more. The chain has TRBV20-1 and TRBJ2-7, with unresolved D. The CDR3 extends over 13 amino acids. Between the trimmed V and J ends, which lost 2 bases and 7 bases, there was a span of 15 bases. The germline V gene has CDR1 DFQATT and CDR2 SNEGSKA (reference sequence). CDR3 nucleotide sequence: TGCAGTGCTAGATCGCCGGGCCGCACTGAGCAGTACTTC. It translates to CSARSPGRTEQYF.

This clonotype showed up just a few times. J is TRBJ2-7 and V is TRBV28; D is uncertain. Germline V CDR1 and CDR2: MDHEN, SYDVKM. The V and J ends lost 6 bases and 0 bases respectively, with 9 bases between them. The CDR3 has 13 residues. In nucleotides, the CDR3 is TGTGCCAGCAGGATCCCGAGCTCCTACGAGCAGTACTTC. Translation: CASRIPSSYEQYF.